Shown below are 7 T cell receptor beta chains from a single sample sequenced in a study of blood T cell repertoires in COVID-19. Sequencing was performed with immunoSEQ multiplex PCR; in TCRdb, only in-frame clones are kept and a portion is missing. The table lists around 300,000 clones, 75% to 85% of them singletons. The sample consisted of peripheral blood. All receptors derive from a human donor in a cohort sampled during active COVID-19.

The chain combines TRBV5-1 with TRBJ2-2; TRBD2 agrees at 9 bases. The CDR3 extends over 17 amino acids. Germline V gene lookup returns CDR1 SGHRS and CDR2 YFSETQ. Germline trimming cut 4 bases from V and 1 base from J; bases unmatched to any gene: 8. CDR3 loop: CASSAGATSGNTGELFF. The DNA for the CDR3 is TGCGCCAGCAGCGCGGGTGCGACTAGCGGGAACACCGGGGAGCTGTTTTTT. The variable domain in full, completed from reference TRBV5-1 and TRBJ2-2, reads KAGVTQTPRYLIKTRGQQVTLSCSPISGHRSVSWYQQTPGQGLQFLFEYFSETQRNKGNFPGRFSGRQFSNSRSEMNVSTLELGDSALYLCASSAGATSGNTGELFFGEGSRLTVL.

The V and J genes are TRBV6-1 and TRBJ1-6, with 8 bases fitting TRBD1. Losses at the gene ends were 4 bases for V and 4 bases for J; bases not matched to a gene: 12. CDR3 size: 18 residues. Per germline, CDR1 MNHNS and CDR2 SASEGT. The CDR3 coding sequence is TGTGCCAGCAGTGCCCGGAGGACAGGGAAGCAGTATAATTCACCCCTCCACTTT. Protein sequence: CASSARRTGKQYNSPLHF.

The V gene is TRBV6-5, the J gene TRBJ1-2, with 9 nucleotides matching TRBD1. This CDR3 comprises 14 residues. Germline V gives CDR1 MNHEY, CDR2 SVGAGI. The J segment lost 3 bases and the V segment lost 2 bases, leaving 1 base of the junction unmatched. The CDR3 region has the DNA TGTGCCAGCAGTTACCGGGACAGGGACTATGGCTACACCTTC. Its protein product is CASSYRDRDYGYTF.

The rearrangement uses TRBV4-1 and TRBJ1-2; the match to TRBD1 covers 8 bases. After removal of 1 base from V and 7 bases from J, the junction contained 8 bases not matched to a gene. CDR1 and CDR2 from the germline V gene are MGHRA and YSYEKL. The CDR3 spans 15 residues. The CDR3 DNA reads TGCGCCAGCAGCCAAGGTCCGGGACAGGCGGCTGGCTACACCTTC. Encoded protein: CASSQGPGQAAGYTF.

Remarks on this clone: Other DNA sequences in this specimen translate into the identical CDR3. V usage is TRBV12-3 or TRBV12-4 and J usage is TRBJ1-5; D possibly corresponds to TRBD1 (5 bases). The ends were cut back, 3 bases at V and 4 bases at J, with 7 bases in the middle. The CDR3 loop spans 13 amino acids. The CDR3 DNA reads TGTGCCAGCAGTTTCCAGGGTAATCAGCCCCAGCATTTT. Residues: CASSFQGNQPQHF.

V gene TRBV11-3 combines with J gene TRBJ1-6; D ambiguous. V was trimmed by 6 bases and J by 0 bases, leaving 9 bases between them. Germline V gene sequence: CDR1 SGHNT, CDR2 YENEEA. This CDR3 region has 15 residues. The CDR3 sequence: CASSSDSSYNSPLHF. In nucleotides, the CDR3 is TGTGCCAGCAGTAGTGATAGCTCCTATAATTCACCCCTCCACTTT.

The gene calls are TRBV19 and TRBJ1-6, with D unclear. V lost 4 bases and J 8 bases, leaving 12 bases between the germline ends. The CDR3 covers 14 residues. Germline V gene lookup returns CDR1 LNHDA and CDR2 SQIVND (reference sequence). CDR3 nucleotide sequence: TGTGCCAGTAGTAAGGAGGCCGACGATTCACCCCTCCACTTT. It encodes CASSKEADDSPLHF.